These T cell receptor beta chains were read from a single sample in a study of blood T cell repertoires in COVID-19. The data were produced by immunoSEQ multiplex PCR, yet TCRdb's version contains in-frame clones alone and is incomplete. The sample shows 150,000 or so clones, about 80% of them seen only once. What was sequenced was PBMCs or T cells enriched from blood (not recorded which). All receptors derive from a woman aged 45-60 years who had recovered from COVID-19. The CDR3 runs from the conserved cysteine through the conserved F or W. The size entry is marked missing in some rows and otherwise reads once, few, many or a size class.

clone_size	v_call	j_call	cdr3_aa
NA	TRBV7-8	TRBJ2-7	CASSPRVLEQYF
NA	TRBV28	TRBJ2-2	CASFGAGVGTGELFF
NA	TRBV7-2	TRBJ2-3	CASSSRQIGIGDTQYF
few	TRBV19	TRBJ1-5	CASSPLFLSNQPQHF
NA	TRBV28	TRBJ1-6	CASSPQQGSYNSPLHF
NA	TRBV27	TRBJ2-3	CASSLSVAGRDTQYF
NA	TRBV5-8	TRBJ1-6	CASSLDRRGNSPLHF
NA	TRBV7-8	TRBJ1-1	CASSPEEGLSSEAFF
NA	TRBV29-1	TRBJ1-3	CSVDFPGSGNTIYF
NA	TRBV10-3	TRBJ2-7	CAISRSGGHEQYF
NA	TRBV5-1	TRBJ1-1	CASSLGLGQGNTEAFF
NA	TRBV2	TRBJ2-5	CASTVAGGRQETQYF
NA	TRBV9	TRBJ1-3	CASSAPKDRGEDGNTIYF
NA	TRBV12-3/TRBV12-4	TRBJ1-3	CASSILRDTIYF
NA	TRBV9	TRBJ2-3	CASSGHLGGGAGSTDTQYF
NA	TRBV24-1	TRBJ2-1	CATSDRRTSSYNEQFF
NA	TRBV5-1	TRBJ1-1	CASSRTGSRSTEAFF
NA	TRBV11-2	TRBJ2-7	CASSLQAYEQYF
NA	TRBV6-5	TRBJ2-2	CASSPDRPGELFF
NA	TRBV4-1	TRBJ2-1	CASSQGGGAHNEQFF
NA	TRBV7-8	TRBJ2-3	CASSPRGASTDTQYF
NA	TRBV5-1	TRBJ2-3	CASSPGGLAGVQSTDTQYF
few	TRBV7-6	TRBJ1-4	CASSLGQTNEKLFF
NA	TRBV2	TRBJ1-6	CASRRTGTNYFSSYNSPLHF
NA	TRBV3-1/TRBV3-2	TRBJ2-4	CASSLTGNIQYF
NA	TRBV6-1	TRBJ2-1	CASSEGASGGPYNEQFF
NA	TRBV6-4	TRBJ2-3	CARQVPLTSGGRTDTQYF
NA	TRBV25-1	TRBJ2-3	CASSQGGTQYF
NA	TRBV7-2	TRBJ1-5	CASSLNRGNQPQHF
NA	TRBV5-4	TRBJ1-6	CASSLERTGNSPLHF
once	TRBV9	TRBJ2-3	CASSVGLAGGSSTDTQYF
NA	TRBV27	TRBJ1-4	CASTSWGRGNEKLFF
NA	TRBV5-1	TRBJ1-2	CASSDGQGAHGYTF
few	TRBV7-9	TRBJ1-4	CASSLAMLATNEKLFF
NA	TRBV7-8	TRBJ1-5	CASILELAAGQPQHF
once	TRBV6-5	TRBJ1-2	CASRKGDYGYTF
NA	TRBV30	TRBJ1-2	CAWNSRAARGYGYTF
once	TRBV18	TRBJ1-2	CASSPTGQGRNGYTF
NA	TRBV5-1	TRBJ2-3	CASSLGQGPDTQYF
NA	TRBV7-9	TRBJ1-2	CASSLVTGGVDGYTF
NA	TRBV12-3/TRBV12-4	TRBJ1-1	CASTGGGTF
NA	TRBV7-2	TRBJ2-7	CASSPGLAGTSYEQYF
NA	TRBV28	TRBJ1-5	CASRPAGDRPQHF
NA	TRBV6-5	TRBJ2-7	CASSYSSAGELYEQYF
NA	TRBV6-5	TRBJ1-3	CASRNPGQSDTIYF
NA	TRBV5-8	TRBJ2-3	CASRDGQSTDTQYF
NA	TRBV19	TRBJ1-1	CASSIDTDTSFLMNTEAFF
NA	TRBV5-6	TRBJ2-7	CASSFGGQGKSFDEQYF